These 22 T cell receptor beta chains were sequenced from one sample in a study of blood T cell repertoires in COVID-19. Clones were read by immunoSEQ multiplex PCR, and TCRdb kept only the in-frame ones, dropping some. The repertoire consists of some 160,000 clones, with 75% to 80% occurring once and the leading ten covering about 14%. Source material: peripheral blood. These receptors were collected from a woman over 75 with acute or convalescent COVID-19.

This rearrangement joins TRBV6-5 to TRBJ1-1, with 7 bases identical to TRBD1. Germline V CDR1 and CDR2: MNHEY, SVGAGI. The CDR3 runs 13 residues. V trimming: 6 bases; J trimming: 6 bases; junction bases outside the gene matches: 7. CDR3: CASSFEGASEAFF. In nucleotides, the CDR3 is TGTGCCAGCAGCTTCGAGGGGGCGTCTGAAGCTTTCTTT.

This CDR3 reads CASSNRKGEEGTEAFF. The DNA for the CDR3 is TGTGCCAGCTCAAACAGGAAAGGGGAGGAGGGCACTGAAGCTTTCTTT. The chain uses TRBV18 and TRBJ1-1; the D gene is possibly TRBD1 (5 bases). V was cut by 5 bases and J by 4 bases, with 20 bases left in between. Germline V lookup: CDR1 KGHSH, CDR2 LQKENI. The CDR3 covers 16 residues.

This clone has a single count. The V gene is TRBV3-1 (or the pseudogene TRBV3-2), the J gene TRBJ1-2; D gene ambiguous. This CDR3 spans 15 amino acids. CDR1 LGHDT and CDR2 YNNKEL come from the germline V gene (reference sequence). Between the trimmed V and J ends, which lost 0 bases and 8 bases, there was a span of 16 bases. CDR3 residues: CASSQEGRPLLGYTF. DNA for the CDR3: TGTGCCAGCAGCCAAGAAGGCAGGCCCTTATTGGGCTACACCTTC.

The J gene is TRBJ2-4, the V gene TRBV2; D is unclear. The ends were cut back, 0 bases at V and 4 bases at J, with 7 bases in the middle. The CDR3 is 14 residues long. Germline values: CDR1 SNHLY, CDR2 FYNNEI. In DNA, the CDR3 is TGTGCCAGCAGTGAAGCGGAACTAAAAAACATTCAGTACTTC. Its protein is CASSEAELKNIQYF.

This chain joins TRBV5-5 and TRBJ2-3; D possibly corresponds to TRBD1 (6 bases). Germline loops: CDR1 SGHKS, CDR2 YYEKEE (reference sequence). CDR3 length: 15 residues. V was clipped by 4 bases and J by 3 bases, with 15 bases between them. CDR3 DNA: TGTGCCAGCAGCCGAAAGCAAACAGGGACAGATACGCAGTATTTT. This gives the protein CASSRKQTGTDTQYF.

This clone was observed once. The chain combines TRBV18 with TRBJ1-5, with 11 nucleotides matching TRBD1. After removal of 3 bases from V and 0 bases from J, the junction contained 1 base not matched to a gene. CDR3 size: 16 residues. Germline V lookup: CDR1 KGHSH, CDR2 LQKENI. The CDR3, as DNA: TGTGCCAGCTCACCGGACAGGGGGCTTAGCAATCAGCCCCAGCATTTT. This gives the protein CASSPDRGLSNQPQHF.

The chain uses TRBV24-1 and TRBJ1-2, with D possibly matching TRBD1 (5 bases). Germline values: CDR1 KGHDR, CDR2 SFDVKD. Trimming removed 2 bases at V and 6 bases at J, with 21 bases between. The CDR3 is made up of 17 amino acids. CDR3 amino acids: CATSDSAAGTRGDGYTF. DNA of the CDR3: TGTGCCACCAGTGATTCCGCCGCCGGGACTAGAGGAGATGGCTACACCTTC.

Regarding this clone: The junction and the germline gene differ at one end; a read error may be behind it. The chain has TRBV6-5 and TRBJ1-5, with TRBD1 identical over 8 bases. CDR3 length: 13 amino acids. In germline, CDR1 is MNHEY, CDR2 SVGAGI. The CDR3 nucleotides are TGTGCCAGCAGGGCAGGGGGCAACCAGCCCCAGCATTTT. Translated: CASRAGGNQPQHF.

This chain joins TRBV7-9 and TRBJ1-4; maybe TRBD1 (5 bases). CDR3 size: 13 residues. The germline gives CDR1 SEHNR, CDR2 FQNEAQ (reference sequence). With 0 bases removed from V and 14 bases from J, the gap between germline ends came to 13 bases. This chain's CDR3 is CASSLAGGPGLFF. CDR3 nucleotides: TGTGCCAGCAGCTTAGCGGGCGGCCCAGGGCTGTTTTTT. Variable domain in full (rest from reference TRBV7-9 and TRBJ1-4): DTGVSQNPRHKITKRGQNVTFRCDPISEHNRLYWYRQTLGQGPEFLTYFQNEAQLEKSRLLSDRFSAERPKGSFSTLEIQRTEQGDSAMYLCASSLAGGPGLFFGSGTQLSVL.

V usage is TRBV29-1 and J usage is TRBJ2-3; D is perhaps TRBD1 (6 bases). Germline V lookup: CDR1 SQVTM, CDR2 ANQGSEA. Trimming took off 6 bases at V and 3 bases at J, with 10 bases between the two ends. The CDR3 has 12 residues. CDR3 residues: CSVETGTDTQYF. The CDR3 DNA reads TGCAGCGTAGAAACAGGGACAGATACGCAGTATTTT.

The chain couples TRBV9 to TRBJ2-5, with 11 bases fitting TRBD2. Trimming took 4 bases from V and 4 from J; bases not matched to a gene: 9. The CDR3 extends over 16 amino acids. The V gene's germline CDR1 is SGDLS and CDR2 YYNGEE. The CDR3 sequence is CASSPRTSGYLETQYF. For the CDR3, the DNA is TGTGCCAGCAGCCCCCGGACTAGCGGGTACCTAGAGACCCAGTACTTC.

The chain joins TRBV5-1 to TRBJ1-1; TRBD1 matches at 9 bases. V dropped 4 bases and J dropped 4; count of bases not matched to a gene: 11. The CDR3 is made up of 16 amino acids. The germline CDR1 and CDR2 sequences are SGHRS and YFSETQ. The CDR3 protein is CASSGGTGYSGTEAFF. The DNA of the CDR3 is TGCGCCAGCAGCGGGGGGACAGGGTATTCAGGCACTGAAGCTTTCTTT.

J is TRBJ2-2 and V is TRBV11-2; D not certain. The V and J ends lost 1 base and 0 bases respectively, with 3 bases between them. The CDR3 has 14 amino acids. CDR1 and CDR2 (germline): SGHAT, FQNNGV. The CDR3, as DNA: TGTGCCAGCAGCTTAGTATCGAACACCGGGGAGCTGTTTTTT. This translates into CASSLVSNTGELFF.

The DNA of the CDR3 is TGTGCCAGCAGCCGGACAGGATCCTACGAGCAGTACTTC. This sequence encodes CASSRTGSYEQYF. V gene TRBV6-2 or TRBV6-3 combines with J gene TRBJ2-7, with 7 bases matching TRBD1. Germline V CDR1 and CDR2: MNHEY, SVGEGT. The CDR3 totals 13 residues. V lost 6 bases, J lost 1 base, and 3 bases stayed unmatched.

V gene TRBV5-8 combines with J gene TRBJ1-2; D possibly corresponds to TRBD1 (6 bases). Germline V CDR1 and CDR2: SGHTS, YDEGEE. The CDR3 is made up of 13 amino acids. V was cut by 4 bases and J by 4 bases, with 11 bases left in between. The CDR3 is CASSGGQSYGYTF. Written as DNA, the CDR3 is TGTGCCAGCAGCGGCGGACAGAGCTATGGCTACACCTTC. Together with reference TRBV5-8 and TRBJ1-2, the CDR3 gives the full variable domain: EAGVTQSPTHLIKTRGQQATLRCSPISGHTSVYWYQQALGLGLQFLLWYDEGEERNRGNFPPRFSGRQFPNYSSELNVNALELEDSALYLCASSGGQSYGYTFGSGTRLTVV.

V usage is TRBV2 and J usage is TRBJ2-2; possibly TRBD1 for D (6 bases). Trimming pared 8 bases from V and 7 bases from J, leaving 14 bases between. Per germline, CDR1 SNHLY and CDR2 FYNNEI. This CDR3 comprises 13 residues. The CDR3, as DNA: TGTGCCAGCTCATTGGACAGCAACGGGGAGCTGTTTTTT. Translated: CASSLDSNGELFF.

V gene TRBV28 combines with J gene TRBJ2-3, with 9 bases matching TRBD1. V shed 6 bases and J 5 bases; nucleotides not matched to a gene: 3. The CDR3 contains 13 residues. CDR1 and CDR2 from the germline V gene are MDHEN and SYDVKM. CDR3 nucleotide sequence: TGTGCCAGCAGACAGGGGGCGAGAGATACGCAGTATTTT. Its protein product is CASRQGARDTQYF.

V is TRBV9 and J is TRBJ2-7; 12 positions agree with TRBD2. CDR1 is SGDLS and CDR2 is YYNGEE in the germline V gene. The CDR3 length is 16 residues. Trimming at V came to 0 bases and at J to 6 bases, leaving 7 bases not matched to a gene. The CDR3 here is CASSVARLAGVGEQYF. The CDR3 DNA follows: TGTGCCAGCAGCGTAGCTCGACTAGCGGGAGTTGGCGAGCAGTACTTC.

The CDR3 sequence: CASTASGSYEQYF. The CDR3 DNA follows: TGTGCCAGCACCGCTAGCGGCTCCTACGAGCAGTACTTC. The chain combines TRBV7-9 with TRBJ2-7; 7 bases align to TRBD2. The CDR3 totals 13 residues. CDR1 and CDR2 from the germline V gene are SEHNR and FQNEAQ (reference sequence). V dropped 7 bases and J dropped 0; count of bases not matched to a gene: 3.

This sequence joins TRBV12-5 and TRBJ2-1, with D maybe TRBD2 (5 bases). CDR3 size: 16 residues. CDR1 is LGHNT and CDR2 is FRNRAP in the germline V gene. The ends were cut back, 7 bases at V and 4 bases at J, with 20 bases in the middle. The CDR3 sequence is CASALGLAGIYNEQFF. DNA of the CDR3: TGTGCTAGTGCCCTCGGACTCGCTGGGATTTACAATGAGCAGTTCTTC. The full variable domain, with the rest looked up from reference TRBV12-5 and TRBJ2-1, is DARVTQTPRHKVTEMGQEVTMRCQPILGHNTVFWYRQTMMQGLELLAYFRNRAPLDDSGMPKDRFSAEMPDATLATLKIQPSEPRDSAVYFCASALGLAGIYNEQFFGPGTRLTVL.

V and J are TRBV28 and TRBJ1-2; 8 positions match TRBD1. V gave up 6 bases and J gave up 6 bases; unmatched junction bases: 12. Germline V CDR1 and CDR2: MDHEN, SYDVKM. The CDR3 is made up of 15 amino acids. CDR3 sequence: CASSRLSGQGDGYTF. The CDR3 DNA reads as TGTGCCAGCAGCCGCCTTTCCGGACAGGGTGATGGCTACACCTTC.

The chain joins TRBV5-4 to TRBJ2-5, with 9 nucleotides matching TRBD2. J lost 2 bases, V lost 1 base, and 6 bases had no gene match. Germline V gene lookup returns CDR1 SGHNT and CDR2 YYREEE (reference sequence). The CDR3 extends over 16 amino acids. CDR3 loop: CASSLLRGGGQETQYF. The CDR3 DNA sequence: TGTGCCAGCAGCTTGCTGCGGGGGGGCGGTCAAGAGACCCAGTACTTC.